This T cell receptor beta chain was obtained from a study of regulatory T cells in long-lasting Graves disease. The study's findings and limits: Reduced TCR diversity was observed in persistent Graves' patients versus newly diagnosed patients.

Indicated time point: persistent/refractory GD, antithyroid drugs over 5 years with positive TRAb. From RNA extracted from PBMCs, the TCR library was made. Diagnoses of Graves' disease were made by American Thyroid Association guidelines. In its sample, this clonotype was seen a few times. The target antigen is unknown. The limits of the CDR3 on the DNA are not certain, so only TCRdb's listed CDR3 is given. Investigators prepared the TCR beta libraries by applying iRepertoire HTBI primers and Arm-PCR of CDR3 regions. TCRdb re-derived calls from the multiplex PCR reads in MiXCR, one entry per CDR3 protein. Here the sample spans fewer than 450,000 distinct CDR3 sequences, around 20% being singletons. The TCR was taken from a female donor with Graves disease. The source was peripheral blood mononuclear cells (PBMCs), collected when the disease was refractory, from a patient treated with antithyroid drugs.

The chain's CDR3 is CASTSVGQGAEYF. The chain employs TRBV2 and TRBJ2-4; the DNA was not used to check the table's D call, TRBD1. Germline V gene sequence: CDR1 SNHLY, CDR2 FYNNEI. With termini counted, the CDR3 has 13 amino acids.